The rows below give T cell receptor beta chains drawn from one sample of a study of T cells in Graves' hyperthyroidism and ophthalmopathy. TCRdb re-analysed the multiplex PCR reads in MiXCR, keeping a single row per CDR3 protein. The sample includes 310,000 or so distinct CDR3 sequences, more than 15% seen only once; the top ten take 55% to 60%. Sequencing used blood. The source of these receptors is a woman in her sixties with Graves' ophthalmopathy. The CDR3 runs from the conserved cysteine through the conserved F or W. D genes are given only for firm matches. Clone size, where shown, is once, few, many, or a class for clones that have expanded.

d_gene,abundance,j_gene,v_gene,CDR3nt,CDR3aa
TRBD2,-,TRBJ2-3,TRBV6-2/TRBV6-3,TGTGCCAGCAGCCCCGGGGGTAGCGGGAGTCAAGATACGCGGTATTTT,CASSPGGSGSQDTRYF
-,many,TRBJ1-2,TRBV4-3,TGCGCCAGCAGCCAAGAACCAGGGGTCTATGGCTACACCTTC,CASSQEPGVYGYTF
-,-,TRBJ2-7,TRBV19,TGTGCCAGTAGTATCGCAGAGGGGGGAACCTACGAGCAGTACTTC,CASSIAEGGTYEQYF
-,many,TRBJ1-1,TRBV11-1,TGTGCCAGCAGCACCATGGGCGACACTGAAGCTTTCTTT,CASSTMGDTEAFF
-,many,TRBJ1-1,TRBV18,TGTGCCAGCTCACCAGGGTTGGGCACTGAAGCTTTCTTT,CASSPGLGTEAFF
TRBD2,few,TRBJ2-3,TRBV19,TGTGCCACAGGGACTAGCGGCGCAGATACGCAGTATTTT,CATGTSGADTQYF
TRBD1,many,TRBJ1-1,TRBV5-1,TGCGCCAGCTCGCCAGGGGGTGAAGCTTTCTTT,CASSPGGEAFF
TRBD2,-,TRBJ2-7,TRBV20-1,TGCAGTGCTAGAGAATTGGGCGGGAGACAGTACGAGCAGTACTTC,CSARELGGRQYEQYF
-,many,TRBJ2-7,TRBV6-1,TGTGCCAGCGATACAAACTTCTACGAGCAGTACTTC,CASDTNFYEQYF
-,many,TRBJ1-1,TRBV18,TGTGCCAGCTCACCACGGTCACCGCCTGACGCTTTCTTT,CASSPRSPPDAFF
TRBD1,many,TRBJ1-2,TRBV6-5,TGTGCCAGCAGTTACTCCGGGACAGGGGTTGGTTCATGTACCTTC,CASSYSGTGVGSCTF
-,-,TRBJ2-7,TRBV10-3,TGTGCCATCAGTGTCGGGCAGGGAAGTTTCCACGAGCAGTACTTC,CAISVGQGSFHEQYF
-,few,TRBJ1-1,TRBV19,TGTGCCAGTCAGGACAGAAACGCTGAAGCTTTCTTT,CASQDRNAEAFF
-,many,TRBJ2-5,TRBV18,TGTGCCAGCTCCCGGCCAATGGAGACCCAGTACTTC,CASSRPMETQYF
TRBD1,-,TRBJ2-7,TRBV9,TGTGCCAGCGCACAGGGACAGGGTACCTACGAGCAGTACTTC,CASAQGQGTYEQYF
-,-,TRBJ1-5,TRBV6-1,TGCGCCAGCAGCGACGGACAGCTAAATCAGCCCCAGCATTTT,CASSDGQLNQPQHF
-,-,TRBJ1-5,TRBV19,TGTGCCAGCGCGGGGAATAGCAATCAGCCCCAGCATTTT,CASAGNSNQPQHF
-,many,TRBJ1-5,TRBV28,TGTGCCAGCAGTTCGTTAGGGGGATCTCAGCCCCAGCATTTT,CASSSLGGSQPQHF
TRBD2,many,TRBJ2-7,TRBV30,TGTGCCTGGACTAGCGGGAGTCGTTATGAGCAGTACTTC,CAWTSGSRYEQYF
-,few,TRBJ2-7,TRBV13,TGTGCCAGCAGCTGGGAGGGGGTTAGCCCCTACGAGCAGTACTTC,CASSWEGVSPYEQYF
-,many,TRBJ1-1,TRBV6-7,TGTGCCAGCGCCTCAATATGCGTACAGGGTCTGAACACTGAAGCTTTCTTT,CASASICVQGLNTEAFF
-,few,TRBJ1-1,TRBV9,TGTGCCAGCAGCGTATCCCCTACAGCGAACACTGAAGCTTTCTTT,CASSVSPTANTEAFF
TRBD1,-,TRBJ2-1,TRBV7-2,TGTGCCAGCAGCCGGGACAGTAACCCGACCAATGAGCAGTTCTTC,CASSRDSNPTNEQFF
TRBD1,few,TRBJ1-6,TRBV7-6,TGTGCCAGCAGCTTTTCTGAGGCAGGGGGGTATTCACCCCTCCACTTT,CASSFSEAGGYSPLHF
-,many,TRBJ2-5,TRBV7-2,TGTGCCAGCAGCTTAGTTCCTAGCGTCGAGACCCAGTACTTC,CASSLVPSVETQYF
TRBD2,many,TRBJ2-7,TRBV6-1,TGTGCCAGCAGGGGGGAGGGTATCTACGAGCAGTACTTC,CASRGEGIYEQYF
TRBD2,-,TRBJ2-2,TRBV20-1,TGCAGTGCTAGAGGACTAGCGGGAGATTTCACCGGGGAGCTGTTTTTT,CSARGLAGDFTGELFF
-,few,TRBJ2-7,TRBV20-1,TGCAGTGCTGTGACACCGGGGCCTGACGAGCAGTACTTC,CSAVTPGPDEQYF
-,many,TRBJ1-4,TRBV5-1,TGCGCCAGCAGCCAGGGGTCCGGGAATGAAAAACTGTTTTTT,CASSQGSGNEKLFF
-,many,TRBJ2-3,TRBV6-1,TGTGCCAGCACCCGAGACAGACCTTCTAGCACAGATACGCAGTATTTT,CASTRDRPSSTDTQYF
-,once,TRBJ1-2,TRBV12-3/TRBV12-4,TGTGCCAGCAGTTTAAGGACGCAGGGGAAAAACACCTTC,CASSLRTQGKNTF
-,-,TRBJ1-2,TRBV5-1,TGCGCCAGCAGCTTGTGGGCAGGGGATTATGGCTACACCTTC,CASSLWAGDYGYTF
-,-,TRBJ2-7,TRBV20-1,TGCAGTGCTGAACGTATTCGGCCCTACGAGCAGTACTTC,CSAERIRPYEQYF
-,few,TRBJ2-3,TRBV20-1,TGCAGCCCGGTGGCTGCTGGCACAGATACGCAGTATTTT,CSPVAAGTDTQYF
TRBD1,-,TRBJ1-2,TRBV6-2/TRBV6-3,TGTGCCAGCATGAGAAGCAGGGGGCGCGGTTATGGCTACACCTTC,CASMRSRGRGYGYTF
TRBD1,-,TRBJ2-3,TRBV7-2,TGTGCCAGCAGCCACCCGGACAGGACGGTGGATACGCAGTATTTT,CASSHPDRTVDTQYF
-,-,TRBJ2-2,TRBV4-3,TGCGCCAGCAGCCCCAGGGTCGTAAACACCGGGGAGCTGTTTTTT,CASSPRVVNTGELFF
TRBD2,many,TRBJ2-1,TRBV7-9,TGTGCCAGCAGCTTTGTAATCGGGGGAGGGAATGAGCAGTTCTTC,CASSFVIGGGNEQFF
TRBD1,-,TRBJ2-7,TRBV10-2,TGCGCCAGCCCGAGGACATACAGGGGCTACGAGCAGTACTTC,CASPRTYRGYEQYF
TRBD1,few,TRBJ1-1,TRBV19,TGTGCCAGTAACGGCCGGGACAGGGAAGGAGCTTTCTTT,CASNGRDREGAFF
-,many,TRBJ2-3,TRBV27,TGTGCCAGCAGTTTGCGGGATATAACCACAGATACGCAGTATTTT,CASSLRDITTDTQYF
TRBD1,many,TRBJ1-2,TRBV11-2,TGTGCCAGCAGCCGGGGACAGAACTATGGCTACACCTTC,CASSRGQNYGYTF
-,many,TRBJ2-5,TRBV11-2,TGTGCCAGCAGCTTAGGGCTTAAGGGACGGTATCAAGAGACCCAGTACTTC,CASSLGLKGRYQETQYF
-,many,TRBJ2-3,TRBV20-1,TGCAGTGCCATACAGGGCACAGATACGCAGTATTTT,CSAIQGTDTQYF
TRBD1,-,TRBJ2-5,TRBV3-1,TGTGCCAGCAGCCATCCGACAGGGCCGAGGGGCTTTCGTGAGACCCAGTACTTC,CASSHPTGPRGFRETQYF
-,many,TRBJ2-1,TRBV12-3/TRBV12-4,TGTGCCAGCAGTTTAACCCCTGGAAATGAGCAGTTCTTC,CASSLTPGNEQFF
-,few,TRBJ2-5,TRBV5-1,TGCGCCAGCAGCTTGGGCGGCGGCCTAGATGGAGAGACCCAGTACTTC,CASSLGGGLDGETQYF
TRBD1,-,TRBJ1-1,TRBV12-3/TRBV12-4,TGTGCCAGCAGCACAGGGGGTGAAGCTTTCTTT,CASSTGGEAFF